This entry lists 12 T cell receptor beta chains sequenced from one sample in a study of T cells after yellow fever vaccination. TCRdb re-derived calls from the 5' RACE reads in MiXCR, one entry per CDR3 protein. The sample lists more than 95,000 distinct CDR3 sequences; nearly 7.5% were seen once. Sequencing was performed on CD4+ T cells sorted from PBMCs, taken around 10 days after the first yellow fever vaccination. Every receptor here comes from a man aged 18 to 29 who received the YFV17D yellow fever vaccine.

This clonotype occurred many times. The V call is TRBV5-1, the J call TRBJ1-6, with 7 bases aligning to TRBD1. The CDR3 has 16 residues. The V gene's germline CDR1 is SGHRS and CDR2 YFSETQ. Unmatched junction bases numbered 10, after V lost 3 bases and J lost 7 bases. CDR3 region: CASSSQGDIRNSPLHF. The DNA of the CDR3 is TGCGCCAGCAGCTCGCAGGGGGACATAAGAAATTCACCCCTCCACTTT.

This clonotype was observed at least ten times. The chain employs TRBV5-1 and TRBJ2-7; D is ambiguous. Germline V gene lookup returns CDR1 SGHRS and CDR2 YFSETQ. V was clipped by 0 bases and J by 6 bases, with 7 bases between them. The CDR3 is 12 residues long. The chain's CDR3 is CASSLDSGEQYF. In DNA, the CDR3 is TGCGCCAGCAGCTTGGACAGTGGCGAGCAGTACTTC.

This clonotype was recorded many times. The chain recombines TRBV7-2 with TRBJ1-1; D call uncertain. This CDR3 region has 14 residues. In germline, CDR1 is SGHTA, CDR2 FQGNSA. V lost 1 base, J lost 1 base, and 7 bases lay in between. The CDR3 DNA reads TGTGCCAGCAGCTTAGATTACCAGAACACTGAAGCTTTCTTT. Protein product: CASSLDYQNTEAFF. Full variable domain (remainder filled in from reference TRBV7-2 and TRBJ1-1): GAGVSQSPSNKVTEKGKDVELRCDPISGHTALYWYRQSLGQGLEFLIYFQGNSAPDKSGLPSDRFSAERTGGSVSTLTIQRTQQEDSAVYLCASSLDYQNTEAFFGQGTRLTVV.

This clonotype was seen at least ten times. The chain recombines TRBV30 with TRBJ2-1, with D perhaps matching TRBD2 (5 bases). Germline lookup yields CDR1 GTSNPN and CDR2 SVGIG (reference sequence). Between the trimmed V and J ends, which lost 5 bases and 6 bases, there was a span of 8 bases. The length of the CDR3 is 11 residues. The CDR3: CAWAGGNEQFF. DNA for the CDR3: TGTGCCTGGGCGGGCGGCAATGAGCAGTTCTTC.

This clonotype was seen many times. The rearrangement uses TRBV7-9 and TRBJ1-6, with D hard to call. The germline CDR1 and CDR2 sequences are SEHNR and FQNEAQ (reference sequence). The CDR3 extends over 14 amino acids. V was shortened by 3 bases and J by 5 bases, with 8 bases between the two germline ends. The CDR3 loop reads CASSFSGDNSPLHF. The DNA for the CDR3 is TGTGCCAGCAGCTTTAGTGGGGATAATTCACCCCTCCACTTT.

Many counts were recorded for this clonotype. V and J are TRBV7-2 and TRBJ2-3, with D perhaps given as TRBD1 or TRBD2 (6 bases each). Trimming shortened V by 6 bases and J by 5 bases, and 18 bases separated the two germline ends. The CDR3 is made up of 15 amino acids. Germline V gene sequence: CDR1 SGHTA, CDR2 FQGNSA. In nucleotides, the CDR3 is TGTGCCAGCAGGCCCAGGGGCGGGGCCGTAGATACGCAGTATTTT. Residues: CASRPRGGAVDTQYF.

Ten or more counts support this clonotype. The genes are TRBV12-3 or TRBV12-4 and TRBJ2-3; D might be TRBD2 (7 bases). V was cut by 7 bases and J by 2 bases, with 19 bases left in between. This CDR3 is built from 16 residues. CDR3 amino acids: CASTHFGGGDTDTQYF. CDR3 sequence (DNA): TGTGCCAGCACCCACTTCGGAGGGGGGGACACAGATACGCAGTATTTT.

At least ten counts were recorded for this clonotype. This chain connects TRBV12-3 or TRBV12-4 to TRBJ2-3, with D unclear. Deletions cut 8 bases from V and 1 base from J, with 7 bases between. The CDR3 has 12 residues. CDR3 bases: TGTGCCAGCGGTCCAGGCACAGATACGCAGTATTTT. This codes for CASGPGTDTQYF.

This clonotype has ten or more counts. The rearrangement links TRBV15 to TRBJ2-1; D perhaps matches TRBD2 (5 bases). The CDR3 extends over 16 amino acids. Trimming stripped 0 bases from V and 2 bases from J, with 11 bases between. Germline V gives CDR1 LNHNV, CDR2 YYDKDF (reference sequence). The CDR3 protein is CATSRDFEGPYNEQFF. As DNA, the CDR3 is TGTGCCACCAGCAGAGATTTCGAGGGTCCCTACAATGAGCAGTTCTTC.

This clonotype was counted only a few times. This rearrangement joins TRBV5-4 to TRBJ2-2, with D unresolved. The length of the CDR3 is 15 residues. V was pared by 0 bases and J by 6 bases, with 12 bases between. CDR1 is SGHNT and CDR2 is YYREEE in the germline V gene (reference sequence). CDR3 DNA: TGTGCCAGCAGCTTGGAGTCGAGGCTACCCGGGGAGCTGTTTTTT. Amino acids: CASSLESRLPGELFF.

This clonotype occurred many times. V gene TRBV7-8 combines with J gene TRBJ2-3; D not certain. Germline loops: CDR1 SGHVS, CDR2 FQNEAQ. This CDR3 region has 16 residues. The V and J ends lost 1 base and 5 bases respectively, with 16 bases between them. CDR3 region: CASSLDQPRPGDTQYF. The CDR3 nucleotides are TGTGCCAGCAGCTTAGATCAGCCTCGCCCCGGAGATACGCAGTATTTT.

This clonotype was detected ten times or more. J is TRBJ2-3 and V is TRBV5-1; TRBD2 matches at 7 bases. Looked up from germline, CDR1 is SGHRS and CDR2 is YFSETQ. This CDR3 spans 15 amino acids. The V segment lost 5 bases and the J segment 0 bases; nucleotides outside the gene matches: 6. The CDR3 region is CASRRLADSTDTQYF. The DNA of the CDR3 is TGCGCCAGCAGACGTCTAGCGGATAGCACAGATACGCAGTATTTT. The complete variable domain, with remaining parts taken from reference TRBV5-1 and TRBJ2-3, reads KAGVTQTPRYLIKTRGQQVTLSCSPISGHRSVSWYQQTPGQGLQFLFEYFSETQRNKGNFPGRFSGRQFSNSRSEMNVSTLELGDSALYLCASRRLADSTDTQYFGPGTRLTVL.